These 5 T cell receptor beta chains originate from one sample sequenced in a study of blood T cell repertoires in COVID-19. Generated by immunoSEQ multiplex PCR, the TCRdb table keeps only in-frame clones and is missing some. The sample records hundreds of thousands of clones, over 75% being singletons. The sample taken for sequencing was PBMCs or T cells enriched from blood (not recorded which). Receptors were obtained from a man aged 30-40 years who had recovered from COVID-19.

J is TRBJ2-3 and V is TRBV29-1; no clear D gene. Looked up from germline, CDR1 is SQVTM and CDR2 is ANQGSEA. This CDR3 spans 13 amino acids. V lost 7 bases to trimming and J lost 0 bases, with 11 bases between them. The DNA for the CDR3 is TGCAGCGCTTACTACCCTAGCACAGATACGCAGTATTTT. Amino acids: CSAYYPSTDTQYF.

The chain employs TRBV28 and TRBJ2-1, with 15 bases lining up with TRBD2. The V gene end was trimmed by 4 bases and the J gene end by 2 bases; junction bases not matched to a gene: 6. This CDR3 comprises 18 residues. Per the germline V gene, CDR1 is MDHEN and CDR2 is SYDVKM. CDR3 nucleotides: TGTGCCAGCAGTTCCGGGACTAGCGGGAGGAGGACCTACAATGAGCAGTTCTTC. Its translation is CASSSGTSGRRTYNEQFF.

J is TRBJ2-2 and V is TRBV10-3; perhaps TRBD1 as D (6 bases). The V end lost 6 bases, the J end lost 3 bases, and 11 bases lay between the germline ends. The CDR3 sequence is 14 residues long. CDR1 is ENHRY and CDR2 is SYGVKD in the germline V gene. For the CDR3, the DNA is TGTGCCATCAGCCCCCGGACAGACACCGGGGAGCTGTTTTTT. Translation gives CAISPRTDTGELFF.

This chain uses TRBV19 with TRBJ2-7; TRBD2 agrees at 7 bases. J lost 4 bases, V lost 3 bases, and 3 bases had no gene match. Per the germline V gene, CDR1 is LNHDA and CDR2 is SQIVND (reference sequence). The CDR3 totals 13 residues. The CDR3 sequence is CASSIDGGYEQYF. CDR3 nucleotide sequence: TGTGCCAGTAGTATCGACGGGGGGTACGAGCAGTACTTC.

CDR3 in DNA: TGTGCCAGCAGAGGACAGGGTGGTAACACCGGGGAGCTGTTTTTT. This encodes CASRGQGGNTGELFF. The chain uses TRBV2 and TRBJ2-2; TRBD1 matches at 8 bases. J was trimmed by 2 bases and V by 6 bases; bases with no gene match: 5. The CDR3 contains 15 residues. Germline-derived CDR1 and CDR2 are SNHLY and FYNNEI. Looking up the rest from reference TRBV2 and TRBJ2-2 gives the full variable domain: EPEVTQTPSHQVTQMGQEVILRCVPISNHLYFYWYRQILGQKVEFLVSFYNNEISEKSEIFDDQFSVERPDGSNFTLKIRSTKLEDSAMYFCASRGQGGNTGELFFGEGSRLTVL.